Below are 18 T cell receptor beta chains sequenced from a single sample in a study of blood T cell repertoires in COVID-19. The assay was immunoSEQ multiplex PCR, and TCRdb's table has in-frame clones only and misses some. The sample carries approximately 50,000 clones, 60% to 85% recorded once. The specimen was peripheral blood. All receptors derive from a man aged 50 or older with active or convalescent COVID-19.

The chain uses TRBV19 and TRBJ2-1; D might be TRBD2 (7 bases). CDR1 and CDR2 (germline): LNHDA, SQIVND (reference sequence). The ends were cut back, 6 bases at V and 5 bases at J, with 14 bases in the middle. The CDR3 is made up of 14 amino acids. CDR3 in amino acids: CASRTTGGNNEQFF. Here the CDR3 DNA reads TGTGCCAGTAGGACGACGGGGGGCAACAATGAGCAGTTCTTC.

CDR3 region: CASKQTSRTDTQYF. CDR3 nucleotides: TGTGCCAGCAAACAGACCAGCCGCACAGATACGCAGTATTTT. The chain recombines TRBV6-4 with TRBJ2-3; no firm D call. The CDR3 extends over 14 amino acids. V lost 7 bases to trimming and J lost 1 base, with 12 bases between them. In germline, CDR1 is MRHNA, CDR2 SNTAGT.

This chain connects TRBV19 to TRBJ2-3; perhaps TRBD1 as D (5 bases). Deletions cut 6 bases from V and 3 bases from J, with 22 bases between. The CDR3 is 17 amino acids. Germline loops: CDR1 LNHDA, CDR2 SQIVND (reference sequence). The CDR3: CASSPLQGQTRTDTQYF. In nucleotides, the CDR3 is TGTGCCAGTAGCCCCCTTCAGGGCCAGACGCGTACAGATACGCAGTATTTT.

This chain joins TRBV7-9 and TRBJ2-1, with D hard to call. Germline CDR1 reads SEHNR; CDR2 reads FQNEAQ (reference sequence). V lost 0 bases to trimming and J lost 5 bases, with 8 bases between them. The CDR3 has 14 residues. CDR3 coding DNA: TGTGCCAGCAGCTTAGCACGGAGCGACAATGAGCAGTTCTTC. This codes for CASSLARSDNEQFF.

V usage is TRBV6-5 and J usage is TRBJ1-1, with 7 bases that match TRBD1. This CDR3 has 13 amino acids. After removal of 2 bases from V and 3 bases from J, the junction contained 0 bases not matched to a gene. The germline CDR1 and CDR2 sequences are MNHEY and SVGAGI. In DNA form, the CDR3 reads TGTGCCAGCAGTTACGGGACAGACACTGAAGCTTTCTTT. It translates to CASSYGTDTEAFF.

In this sample, this clone turned up a few times. V and J are TRBV9 and TRBJ1-1, with unresolved D. V was trimmed by 4 bases and J by 0 bases, leaving 10 bases between them. The CDR3 loop spans 14 amino acids. Per the germline V gene, CDR1 is SGDLS and CDR2 is YYNGEE. The chain's CDR3 is CASSPDTLNTEAFF. CDR3 bases: TGTGCCAGCAGCCCAGACACCCTGAACACTGAAGCTTTCTTT.

CDR3: CASSQDGTGVREQYF. The CDR3 DNA follows: TGCGCCAGCAGCCAAGACGGGACAGGGGTACGGGAGCAGTACTTC. The chain joins TRBV4-1 to TRBJ2-7; 10 bases are a match to TRBD1. CDR1 MGHRA and CDR2 YSYEKL come from the germline V gene. The CDR3 loop spans 15 amino acids. V gave up 0 bases and J gave up 7 bases; unmatched junction bases: 6.

The CDR3 region has the DNA TGTGCCAGTAGTAATACCGGGACAGGGTTCCGGCCCCAGCATTTT. Encoded protein: CASSNTGTGFRPQHF. The V call is TRBV19, the J call TRBJ1-5, with TRBD1 identical over 9 bases. Germline V gives CDR1 LNHDA, CDR2 SQIVND (reference sequence). The V segment lost 4 bases and the J segment 9 bases; nucleotides outside the gene matches: 10. The CDR3 is made up of 15 amino acids.

A single count supports this clone. Here the CDR3 reads CASSAGQNNEKLFF. In DNA form, the CDR3 reads TGTGCCAGCAGCGCCGGACAGAATAATGAAAAACTGTTTTTT. The chain joins TRBV5-4 to TRBJ1-4; D might be TRBD1 (6 bases). The CDR3 sequence is 14 residues long. Germline V CDR1 and CDR2: SGHNT, YYREEE (reference sequence). Trimming stripped 4 bases from V and 4 bases from J, with 11 bases between.

The chain is built from TRBV19 and TRBJ2-1, with D uncertain. V lost 1 base and J 0 bases, leaving 7 bases between the germline ends. Germline CDR1 is LNHDA and CDR2 is SQIVND (reference sequence). This CDR3 comprises 15 residues. The CDR3 is CASSIGQRSYNEQFF. CDR3 nucleotide sequence: TGTGCCAGTAGTATAGGTCAGCGCTCCTACAATGAGCAGTTCTTC.

The chain couples TRBV19 to TRBJ1-1; TRBD1 matches 9 bases. The germline V gene has CDR1 LNHDA and CDR2 SQIVND (reference sequence). Germline trimming cut 4 bases from V and 6 bases from J; bases unmatched to any gene: 6. This CDR3 comprises 14 residues. The CDR3 DNA is TGTGCCAGTAGTAGCTGGACAGGGGTGTCTGAAGCTTTCTTT. Residues: CASSSWTGVSEAFF. The full variable domain, rest sourced from reference TRBV19 and TRBJ1-1, is DGGITQSPKYLFRKEGQNVTLSCEQNLNHDAMYWYRQDPGQGLRLIYYSQIVNDFQKGDIAEGYSVSREKKESFPLTVTSAQKNPTAFYLCASSSWTGVSEAFFGQGTRLTVV.

The J gene is TRBJ2-3, the V gene TRBV4-1, with TRBD2 matching over 13 bases. Looked up from germline, CDR1 is MGHRA and CDR2 is YSYEKL. This CDR3 has 16 residues. The V and J ends lost 4 bases and 2 bases, in that order; junction bases with no gene match: 3. The CDR3 bases are TGCGCCAGCAGCCCGGGACTAGCGGGGTTCACAGATACGCAGTATTTT. It is translated as CASSPGLAGFTDTQYF.

The chain carries TRBV7-2 and TRBJ1-5; D is uncertain. V lost 1 base and J lost 11, with 6 bases in between. The CDR3 has 11 amino acids. From germline, CDR1 is SGHTA and CDR2 FQGNSA. The CDR3 here is CASSLGLAQHF. The CDR3 DNA reads as TGTGCCAGCAGCTTAGGTCTCGCCCAGCATTTT.

This clone has only a few counts. The chain combines TRBV2 with TRBJ1-5, with D uncertain. Germline values: CDR1 SNHLY, CDR2 FYNNEI. The length of the CDR3 is 16 residues. V lost 5 bases to trimming and J lost 7 bases, with 21 bases between them. CDR3 sequence: CASSPRLSWGGQPQHF. The CDR3 DNA reads TGTGCCAGCAGTCCCCGTCTTTCTTGGGGAGGGCAGCCCCAGCATTTT.

This sequence joins TRBV6-6 and TRBJ1-1, with 7 positions matching TRBD1. CDR1 is MNHNY and CDR2 is SVGAGI in the germline V gene (reference sequence). Trimming removed 0 bases from V and 11 bases from J; junction bases left unmatched: 3. The CDR3 consists of 12 residues. The CDR3 is CASSYSTGRAFF. The DNA for the CDR3 is TGTGCCAGCAGTTACTCGACAGGGCGGGCTTTCTTT.

This clone has only a few counts. This sequence joins TRBV7-2 and TRBJ2-3; possibly TRBD2 for D (6 bases). This CDR3 region has 15 residues. Germline-derived CDR1 and CDR2 are SGHTA and FQGNSA. Deletions cut 8 bases from V and 5 bases from J, with 20 bases between. The CDR3 protein is CASGSSGLSIDTQYF. The DNA of the CDR3 is TGTGCCAGCGGCTCGTCGGGACTTTCCATAGATACGCAGTATTTT.

This clone turned up a few times. The J gene is TRBJ1-5, the V gene TRBV7-9, with TRBD1 matching 7 bases. The germline V gene has CDR1 SEHNR and CDR2 FQNEAQ (reference sequence). This CDR3 is built from 14 residues. The trim removed 3 bases at V and 3 bases at J, leaving 2 bases unmatched. In nucleotides, the CDR3 is TGTGCCAGCAGCTTGGGGACAGTCAATCAGCCCCAGCATTTT. It translates to CASSLGTVNQPQHF.

J is TRBJ1-2 and V is TRBV5-1, with a tentative D call TRBD1 (5 bases). Germline V CDR1 and CDR2: SGHRS, YFSETQ. This CDR3 has 14 residues. Trimming removed 4 bases at V and 1 base at J, with 11 bases between. CDR3 in DNA: TGCGCCAGCAGCAAGGACACCCTTAACTATGGCTACACCTTC. It is translated as CASSKDTLNYGYTF.